These 4 T cell receptor beta chains were sequenced from one sample in a study of T-cell reconstitution after alpha-beta-depleted transplantation in children. Unique molecular identifiers featured in how the TCRbeta library was prepared. TCRdb reprocessed the PCR reads via MiXCR and lists one record per CDR3 protein. The sample lists roughly 100,000 distinct CDR3 sequences, 7.5% to 9.5% occurring once. The sequencing here drew on PBMCs from the stem cell graft donor, taken from the stem cell graft. Receptors were obtained from a human donor who donated a stem cell graft to a child with congenital amegakaryocytic thrombocytopenia.

This clonotype was seen many times. V is TRBV5-1 and J is TRBJ1-3; D is perhaps TRBD1 (5 bases). The V and J ends lost 4 bases and 0 bases respectively, with 11 bases between them. There are 15 residues in the CDR3. Germline values: CDR1 SGHRS, CDR2 YFSETQ. The chain's CDR3 is CASSTGLSSGNTIYF. The CDR3 DNA reads as TGCGCCAGCAGCACGGGACTCAGCTCTGGAAACACCATATATTTT.

This clonotype showed up just a few times. This chain joins TRBV4-1 and TRBJ2-3; D call uncertain. The germline V and J ends were trimmed by 0 bases and 2 bases, with 12 bases remaining between them. The CDR3 covers 16 residues. The germline V gene has CDR1 MGHRA and CDR2 YSYEKL. CDR3 in amino acids: CASSQETLRPTDTQYF. The CDR3 nucleotides are TGCGCCAGCAGCCAAGAGACCCTACGACCCACAGATACGCAGTATTTT.

The table lists this clonotype with many counts. This sequence joins TRBV4-2 and TRBJ1-1; 8 nucleotides line up with TRBD1. Germline V gives CDR1 LGHNA, CDR2 YNFKEQ. V lost 3 bases, J lost 3 bases, and 9 bases stayed unmatched. CDR3 length: 16 amino acids. CDR3 DNA sequence: TGTGCCAGCAGCCACGGACAGGGCGGGTTGGACACTGAAGCTTTCTTT. Its translation is CASSHGQGGLDTEAFF.

At least ten counts were recorded for this clonotype. J is TRBJ2-3 and V is TRBV25-1, with D perhaps matching TRBD1 (6 bases). The CDR3 is 13 residues long. Germline V gives CDR1 MGHDK, CDR2 SYGVNS. The V end lost 3 bases, the J end lost 3 bases, and 7 bases lay between the germline ends. Here the CDR3 reads CASSDQGTDTQYF. CDR3 coding DNA: TGTGCCAGCAGTGATCAGGGGACAGATACGCAGTATTTT.